These 12 T cell receptor beta chains share one sample of origin, sequenced in a study of Graves' ophthalmopathy and Graves' hyperthyroidism. As the template, RNA transcripts were used to amplify TCR beta CDR3 regions. In the first round, RT-PCR was carried out with HTBI primers, and a multiplex PCR formed the second round. In TCRdb, the multiplex PCR reads were re-called with MiXCR into one record per CDR3 protein. The repertoire holds over a million distinct CDR3 sequences, with about 35% as singletons. Sequenced: peripheral blood or thyroid tissue (not recorded which). These receptors all come from an adult man with Graves' hyperthyroidism.

In its sample, this clonotype was seen many times. V and J are TRBV11-2 and TRBJ1-2, with a tentative D call TRBD1 (5 bases). There are 14 residues in the CDR3. CDR1 is SGHAT and CDR2 is FQNNGV in the germline V gene. V lost 1 base and J 4 bases, leaving 10 bases between the germline ends. In nucleotides, the CDR3 is TGTGCCAGCAGCTTAGGAACAGGATCCTATGGCTACACCTTC. Amino acid sequence: CASSLGTGSYGYTF.

This rearrangement joins TRBV10-3 to TRBJ2-6; D assignment may be TRBD1 or TRBD2 (6 bases each). The germline V gene has CDR1 ENHRY and CDR2 SYGVKD. The CDR3 has 17 amino acids. Trimming pared 11 bases from V and 4 bases from J, leaving 24 bases between. The CDR3 spells CASRPGEANTGANVLTF. The CDR3 DNA reads as TGTGCCTCACGTCCAGGGGAGGCGAACACCGGGGCCAACGTCCTGACTTTC.

This sequence joins TRBV18 and TRBJ1-1; D unresolved. V lost 3 bases, J lost 11 bases, and 25 bases lay in between. The CDR3 spans 16 residues. Germline-derived CDR1 and CDR2 are KGHSH and LQKENI. The CDR3 is CASSPLPEIGSMAAFF. The CDR3 DNA sequence: TGTGCCAGCTCACCTCTCCCGGAGATTGGGTCGATGGCTGCTTTCTTT.

The chain combines TRBV11-2 with TRBJ2-7; 9 nucleotides match TRBD1. After removal of 5 bases from V and 5 bases from J, the junction contained 16 bases not matched to a gene. This CDR3 has 17 residues. Germline-derived CDR1 and CDR2 are SGHAT and FQNNGV. The DNA for the CDR3 is TGTGCCAGCAGCCCACCGATCGGGACAGGGTTGAGGAACGAGCAGTACTTC. This translates into CASSPPIGTGLRNEQYF.

This chain joins TRBV9 and TRBJ1-1; D not certain. The CDR3 covers 14 residues. The germline CDR1 and CDR2 sequences are SGDLS and YYNGEE. The ends were cut back, 4 bases at V and 0 bases at J, with 10 bases in the middle. The CDR3 region is CASSPMAMNTEAFF. CDR3 DNA sequence: TGTGCCAGCAGCCCTATGGCAATGAACACTGAAGCTTTCTTT.

This clonotype showed up many times. The chain combines TRBV7-2 with TRBJ2-7, with 8 positions matching TRBD2. J lost 0 bases, V lost 6 bases, and 4 bases had no gene match. This CDR3 is built from 14 residues. Germline values: CDR1 SGHTA, CDR2 FQGNSA. The CDR3 reads CASRPGGVSYEQYF. As DNA, the CDR3 is TGTGCCAGCAGGCCCGGGGGGGTCTCCTACGAGCAGTACTTC.

About this clonotype: A read error may be the cause here, since a much bigger clone is one base away. V usage is TRBV12-3 or TRBV12-4 and J usage is TRBJ1-2; weak D call: TRBD1 (5 bases). The CDR3 sequence is 16 residues long. DNA of the CDR3: TGTGCCAGCAGTTCCGCGGCCAGACAGATCGACTATGGCTGCACCTTC. The encoded protein is CASSSAARQIDYGCTF.

Comment on this clonotype: A much larger clone sits a single nucleotide away, making a read error possible. This chain connects TRBV5-1 to TRBJ2-7, with no clear D. The CDR3 spans 15 residues. Germline CDR1 is SGHRS and CDR2 is YFSETQ. The CDR3 is CASSLYDALRYEHYF. CDR3 bases: TGCGCCAGCAGCCTTTACGATGCGCTTCGCTACGAGCACTACTTC.

The rearrangement joins TRBV7-6 to TRBJ2-3; a possible D gene is TRBD2 (6 bases). The germline gives CDR1 SGHVS, CDR2 FNYEAQ. The CDR3 is 15 residues long. Trimming removed 1 base from V and 6 bases from J, with 14 bases in between. Here the CDR3 DNA reads TGTGCCAGCAGCTTAGGACCCCGGGAGTTTGATACGCAGTATTTT. This codes for CASSLGPREFDTQYF.

This chain links TRBV20-1 with TRBJ2-5, with TRBD1 as a possible D gene (6 bases). V lost 3 bases to trimming and J lost 5 bases, with 19 bases between them. Per germline, CDR1 DFQATT and CDR2 SNEGSKA (reference sequence). The CDR3 contains 15 residues. CDR3 nucleotides: TGCAGTGCTAGGCCTCTTAGGGGACATCATGAGACCCAGTACTTC. Translating it yields CSARPLRGHHETQYF.

Concerning this clonotype: In this CDR3 the conserved last residue, phenylalanine or tryptophan, is missing, so a read error is likely. The chain joins TRBV19 to TRBJ1-2; D ambiguous. Germline CDR1 LNHDA, CDR2 SQIVND (reference sequence). Deletions cut 5 bases from V and 6 bases from J, with 19 bases between. The CDR3 runs 15 residues. CDR3 sequence: CASSYLVGGSHGYTL. The CDR3, as DNA: TGTGCCAGTAGTTACCTCGTGGGAGGCAGCCATGGCTACACCTTG.

This clonotype came up many times. The rearrangement links TRBV2 to TRBJ2-6; the match to TRBD1 covers 10 bases. The CDR3 contains 18 residues. Unmatched junction bases numbered 7, after V lost 2 bases and J lost 3 bases. Per germline, CDR1 SNHLY and CDR2 FYNNEI. CDR3 in amino acids: CASSEFWTGGGGANVLTF. The CDR3 nucleotides read TGTGCCAGCAGTGAATTTTGGACAGGGGGTGGTGGGGCCAACGTCCTGACTTTC.